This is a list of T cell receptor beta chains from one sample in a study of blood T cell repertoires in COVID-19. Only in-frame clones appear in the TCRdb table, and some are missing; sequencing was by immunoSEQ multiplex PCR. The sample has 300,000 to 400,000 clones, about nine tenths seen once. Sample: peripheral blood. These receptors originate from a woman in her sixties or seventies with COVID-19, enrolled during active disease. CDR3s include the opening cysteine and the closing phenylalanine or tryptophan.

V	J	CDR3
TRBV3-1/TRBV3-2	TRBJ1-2	CASSQQAGQAYGYTF
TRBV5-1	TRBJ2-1	CASSLEPGGQWYEQFF
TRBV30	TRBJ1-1	CAWSVRIGRGWDTEAFF
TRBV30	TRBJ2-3	CAWSVRDTQYF
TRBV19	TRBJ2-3	CASSMVLAGRDTQYF
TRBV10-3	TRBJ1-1	CAISESAGAAYTEAFF
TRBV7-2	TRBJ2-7	CASSYSGYEQYF
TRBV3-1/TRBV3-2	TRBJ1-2	CASSQAGAIGGYTF
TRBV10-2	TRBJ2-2	CASSESGGTNTGELFF
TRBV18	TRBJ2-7	CASSPESYEQYF
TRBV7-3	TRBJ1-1	CASSLWAATEAFF
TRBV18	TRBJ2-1	CASSPVGQSWGEQFF
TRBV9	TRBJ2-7	CASSISSGLSYEQYF
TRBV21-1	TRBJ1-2	CASSKGDRWWYGYTF
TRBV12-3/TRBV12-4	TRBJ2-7	CASSLATQGEQYF
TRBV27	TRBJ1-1	CASSSPTRSLNTEAFF
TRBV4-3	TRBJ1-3	CASSQDGGLGNTIYF
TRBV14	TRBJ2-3	CASSQGGDTQYF
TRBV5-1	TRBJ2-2	CASSLALAGVRTGELFF
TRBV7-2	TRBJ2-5	CASSPTRGAAQETQYF
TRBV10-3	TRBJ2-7	CAIRTDQGSYEQYF
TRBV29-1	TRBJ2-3	CSVGQVGDTQYF
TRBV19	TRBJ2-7	CASSLSTGGSLYEQYF
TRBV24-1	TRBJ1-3	CATSSTGNTIYF
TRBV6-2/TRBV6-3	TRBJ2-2	CASSLYTGSGELFF
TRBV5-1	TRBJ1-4	CASSLEGQGAEKLFF
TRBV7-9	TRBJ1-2	CASSPRSTTGGTFYGYTF
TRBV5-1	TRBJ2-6	CASSSSFTGELGGANVLTF
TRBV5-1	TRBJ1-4	CASSFYRATNEKLFF
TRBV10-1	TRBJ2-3	CASGPGGQDTQYF
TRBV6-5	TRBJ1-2	CASRPDSNYGYTF
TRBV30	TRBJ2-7	CAWSPSGLESSYEQYF
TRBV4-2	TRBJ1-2	CASSSDSRANYGYTF
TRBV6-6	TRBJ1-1	CASSYGQGTTEAFF
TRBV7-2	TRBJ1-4	CASSLAGQGASGKLFF
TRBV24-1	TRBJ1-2	CATSDGQGLGGYTF
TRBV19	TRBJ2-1	CASSIMPSSYNEQFF
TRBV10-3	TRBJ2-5	CAITQGAGETQYF
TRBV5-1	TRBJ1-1	CASSFGDSRVEAFF
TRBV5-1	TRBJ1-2	CASSLSRDSQQFNYGYTF
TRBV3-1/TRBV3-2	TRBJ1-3	CASKNTGGSGNTIYF